This TCR beta chain was sequenced in a study of Graves' ophthalmopathy and Graves' hyperthyroidism. Whole-study context: Stable hyperthyroidism meant no progression to ophthalmopathy within 18 months of follow-up.

Study-level findings and limits: From stable hyperthyroidism, ophthalmopathy was separated by a 13-signature model with approximately 90% sensitivity and roughly 81% specificity. Clonotypes were expanded in thyroid at above 0.001 frequency, and most also appeared in blood.

As concerns this clonotype: Its antigen is not identified.

This CDR3 contains 17 residues. With V trimmed by 1 base and J by 2 bases, 5 bases remained unmatched. CDR1 and CDR2 from the germline V gene are LGHNA and YNFKEQ. None of the included patients had other autoimmune diseases, uncontrolled infections, pregnancy or lactation, as these led to exclusion. For repertoire sequencing, the TCR beta CDR3 regions were amplified from RNA transcripts. An opening RT-PCR round employed HTBI primers and preceded a second-round multiplex PCR. MiXCR was run by TCRdb on the multiplex PCR reads, yielding one entry per CDR3 protein. The repertoire has over a million distinct CDR3 sequences, about two fifths of them found once; the top ten carry more than 9.5%.

The chain uses TRBV4-2 and TRBJ1-5; 10 positions match TRBD1. Sample: peripheral blood or thyroid tissue (not recorded which). The sequence was collected from an adult man with Graves' hyperthyroidism. The CDR3 is CASSQATGGEGNQPQHF. The CDR3 DNA reads as TGTGCCAGCAGCCAAGCGACAGGGGGCGAGGGCAATCAGCCCCAGCATTTT.